This T cell receptor beta chain derives from a study of Graves' ophthalmopathy and Graves' hyperthyroidism. For repertoire sequencing, the TCR beta CDR3 regions were amplified from RNA transcripts. First-round RT-PCR used HTBI primers; second-round multiplex PCR followed. One entry per CDR3 protein, called by TCRdb with MiXCR from the multiplex PCR reads. Of hundreds of thousands of distinct CDR3 sequences detected, under 50% appear once; the ten largest clones hold 3% to 3.5%. Study conclusions and caveats: Cross-validated, the 13-signature model showed 87.88%/81.08% sensitivity/specificity, and 80%/75% in the test set.

This CDR3 region has 14 residues. The V end was cut by 1 base, the J end by 0 bases, with 7 bases between. Germline V lookup: CDR1 DFQATT, CDR2 SNEGSKA (reference sequence). This clonotype was found a few times. Its target is not known. V and J are TRBV20-1 and TRBJ1-3; D perhaps matches TRBD1 (6 bases). The sequencing input was peripheral blood. This receptor was obtained from an adult man with Graves' ophthalmopathy. The CDR3 nucleotides are TGCAGTGCTAGAGGACAGGCCTCTGGAAACACCATATATTTT. Its protein is CSARGQASGNTIYF.